Reported below is one T cell receptor beta chain. Using immunoSEQ multiplex PCR, the repertoire was profiled, and TCRdb retains in-frame clones only, with some absent. The data contain about 13,000 clones, approximately 72% of them singletons. The data derive from a study of sequential checkpoint blockade in melanoma. About the research overall: After both sequences, patients received maintenance nivolumab.

Trimming pared 5 bases from V and 5 bases from J, leaving 18 bases between. The CDR3 consists of 15 residues. Germline values: CDR1 MDHEN, CDR2 SYDVKM. Treatment given: randomized to nivolumab then ipilimumab (arm A) or the reverse (arm B). DNA-damaging chemotherapy had not been given to any patient beforehand. Live CD3+CD8+ CD19− CD56− cells were sorted from PBMCs. The sequence derives from a human donor with melanoma. J is TRBJ2-5 and V is TRBV28; tentatively, D is TRBD1 (6 bases). Sequencing used CD8+ T cells sorted from blood (inferred from file names), obtained from a patient given nivolumab and ipilimumab in sequence. CDR3 nucleotides: TGTGCCAGCAGTACCCAAGGGGGAGTGCGGGAGACCCAGTACTTC. It codes for CASSTQGGVRETQYF.